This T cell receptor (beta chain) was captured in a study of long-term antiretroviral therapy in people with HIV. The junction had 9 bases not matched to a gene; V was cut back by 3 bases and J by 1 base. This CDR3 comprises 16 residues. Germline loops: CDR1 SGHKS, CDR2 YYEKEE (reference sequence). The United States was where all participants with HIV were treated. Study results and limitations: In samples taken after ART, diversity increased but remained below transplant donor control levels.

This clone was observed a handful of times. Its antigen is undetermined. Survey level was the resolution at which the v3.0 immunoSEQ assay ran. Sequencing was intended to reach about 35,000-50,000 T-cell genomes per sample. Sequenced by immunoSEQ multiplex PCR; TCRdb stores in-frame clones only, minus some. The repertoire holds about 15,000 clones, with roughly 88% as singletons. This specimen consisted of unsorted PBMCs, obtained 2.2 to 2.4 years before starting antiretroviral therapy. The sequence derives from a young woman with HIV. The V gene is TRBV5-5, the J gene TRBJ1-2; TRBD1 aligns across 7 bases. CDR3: CASSSLDRANNYGYTF. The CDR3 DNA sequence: TGTGCCAGCAGCTCCCTAGACAGGGCCAATAACTATGGCTACACCTTC.